The entry below describes one T cell receptor beta chain. As yet, its antigen is unknown. Germline V gene sequence: CDR1 SGHRS, CDR2 YFSETQ. This CDR3 has 16 amino acids. Trimming cost V 1 base and J 3 bases, with 17 bases left between them. The source of the sample is a study of T cells in Graves' hyperthyroidism and ophthalmopathy. Study results and caveats: Separation of ophthalmopathy from stable hyperthyroidism was achieved by a 13 V-J model. Peripheral blood also featured most of the thyroid clonotypes expanded above 0.001. The model identified upcoming ophthalmopathy a median approximately 6.4 months ahead of onset.

Amplification of TCR beta CDR3 regions was performed using RNA transcripts as template. With the HTBI primer set, the TCR CDR3 went through a first round of RT-PCR. MiXCR was run by TCRdb on the multiplex PCR reads, yielding one entry per CDR3 protein. The sample records about 640,000 distinct CDR3 sequences, just under 45% being singletons. This TCR was sampled from an adult man with Graves' disease, either hyperthyroidism or ophthalmopathy (not recorded which). Input material: peripheral blood or thyroid tissue (not recorded which). The chain uses TRBV5-1 and TRBJ2-7; the D is unclear. The CDR3 DNA follows: TGCGCCAGCAGCTTGAATGATCAGCCGGCCCTCTACGAGCAGTACTTC. Amino acids: CASSLNDQPALYEQYF. The full variable domain, rest sourced from reference TRBV5-1 and TRBJ2-7, is KAGVTQTPRYLIKTRGQQVTLSCSPISGHRSVSWYQQTPGQGLQFLFEYFSETQRNKGNFPGRFSGRQFSNSRSEMNVSTLELGDSALYLCASSLNDQPALYEQYFGPGTRLTVT.